Below are 6 T cell receptor beta chains sequenced from a single sample in a study of circulating and synovial CD4+ cells in juvenile arthritis. The assay was immunoSEQ multiplex PCR, and TCRdb's table has in-frame clones only and misses some. The sample has tens of thousands of clones, just over 90% seen once. The sample was CD4+ T cells from blood. The receptors derive from a human donor with juvenile idiopathic arthritis.

The chain combines TRBV7-6 with TRBJ2-2, with 7 bases that match TRBD1. The V segment lost 6 bases and the J segment 6 bases; nucleotides outside the gene matches: 7. Per germline, CDR1 SGHVS and CDR2 FNYEAQ. The CDR3 sequence is 14 residues long. As DNA, the CDR3 is TGTGCCAGCAGTCTGGGGACAGCCGCCGGGGAGCTGTTTTTT. This encodes CASSLGTAAGELFF.

The chain uses TRBV4-1 and TRBJ2-3; 14 bases align to TRBD2. Germline V gene data show CDR1 as MGHRA and CDR2 as YSYEKL. The CDR3 sequence is 16 residues long. Losses at the gene ends were 4 bases for V and 9 bases for J; bases not matched to a gene: 9. This CDR3 is CASSPGGLAGEVTQYF. The CDR3, as DNA: TGCGCCAGCAGCCCGGGGGGACTAGCGGGAGAGGTCACGCAGTATTTT.

The chain has TRBV28 and TRBJ2-2; D remains unclear. The CDR3 has 13 amino acids. The V gene's germline CDR1 is MDHEN and CDR2 SYDVKM. With 1 base removed from V and 5 bases from J, the gap between germline ends came to 5 bases. The CDR3 region is CASSLYGTGELFF. The DNA of the CDR3 is TGTGCCAGCAGTTTATACGGGACCGGGGAGCTGTTTTTT. Looking up the rest from reference TRBV28 and TRBJ2-2 gives the full variable domain: DVKVTQSSRYLVKRTGEKVFLECVQDMDHENMFWYRQDPGLGLRLIYFSYDVKMKEKGDIPEGYSVSREKKERFSLILESASTNQTSMYLCASSLYGTGELFFGEGSRLTVL.

The V call is TRBV6-1, the J call TRBJ2-7; D remains ambiguous. This CDR3 has 12 residues. Germline V lookup: CDR1 MNHNS, CDR2 SASEGT. V lost 4 bases and J 3 bases, leaving 7 bases between the germline ends. CDR3 residues: CASSVSSYEQYF. The DNA of the CDR3 is TGTGCCAGCAGTGTGTCCAGCTACGAGCAGTACTTC.

This sequence joins TRBV18 and TRBJ2-1; 7 nucleotides line up with TRBD2. V dropped 3 bases and J dropped 3; count of bases not matched to a gene: 5. The CDR3 has 15 residues. Germline values: CDR1 KGHSH, CDR2 LQKENI. The DNA for the CDR3 is TGTGCCAGCTCACCGCTAGCGGAGAGCTACAATGAGCAGTTCTTC. Amino acids: CASSPLAESYNEQFF. The variable domain in full, completed from reference TRBV18 and TRBJ2-1, reads NAGVMQNPRHLVRRRGQEARLRCSPMKGHSHVYWYRQLPEEGLKFMVYLQKENIIDESGMPKERFSAEFPKEGPSILRIQQVVRGDSAAYFCASSPLAESYNEQFFGPGTRLTVL.

The V and J genes are TRBV5-1 and TRBJ2-1; D is possibly TRBD2 (5 bases). Germline CDR1 reads SGHRS; CDR2 reads YFSETQ. This CDR3 spans 14 amino acids. V was clipped by 3 bases and J by 0 bases, with 7 bases between them. The chain's CDR3 is CASSSGFSYNEQFF. The CDR3 DNA follows: TGCGCCAGCAGCTCGGGGTTCTCCTACAATGAGCAGTTCTTC. The full variable domain, completed using reference TRBV5-1 and TRBJ2-1, is KAGVTQTPRYLIKTRGQQVTLSCSPISGHRSVSWYQQTPGQGLQFLFEYFSETQRNKGNFPGRFSGRQFSNSRSEMNVSTLELGDSALYLCASSSGFSYNEQFFGPGTRLTVL.